Listed below are T cell receptor beta chains from one sample, sequenced in a study of shared clonotypes between healthy human individuals. Assay used: immunoSEQ multiplex PCR; TCRdb lists only in-frame clones, some missing. Counted here are hundreds of thousands of clones, approximately 75% occurring once; the ten biggest clones make up about 1.7%. Input material: memory CD4+ T cells sorted from blood. These receptors were obtained from a woman aged 30 to 39 in good health. Both conserved end residues are part of each CDR3. The D gene is left open where the match is weak. Not every row has a clone size; where given, it reads once, few, many or a size class.

J gene: TRBJ1-4; V gene: TRBV2; clone size: NA; D gene: NA; CDR3 protein: CASKGTQAEKLFF; CDR3 DNA: TGTGCCAGCAAGGGGACACAAGCTGAAAAACTGTTTTTT
J gene: TRBJ2-2; V gene: TRBV29-1; clone size: many; D gene: NA; CDR3 protein: CSVERTTGELFF; CDR3 DNA: TGCAGCGTTGAAAGGACCACCGGGGAGCTGTTTTTT
J gene: TRBJ1-2; V gene: TRBV30; clone size: NA; D gene: NA; CDR3 protein: CAWRRSLTWTANYGYTF; CDR3 DNA: TGTGCCTGGCGTAGGTCCTTAACCTGGACAGCAAACTATGGCTACACCTTC
J gene: TRBJ2-4; V gene: TRBV6-5; clone size: NA; D gene: TRBD2; CDR3 protein: CASRDTGGLNIQYF; CDR3 DNA: TGTGCCAGCAGGGACACGGGGGGGCTAAACATTCAGTACTTC
J gene: TRBJ1-2; V gene: TRBV5-1; clone size: few; D gene: TRBD1; CDR3 protein: CASSPGGTGYTF; CDR3 DNA: TGCGCCAGCAGCCCAGGGGGGACGGGCTACACCTTC
J gene: TRBJ2-7; V gene: TRBV6-6; clone size: NA; D gene: NA; CDR3 protein: CASSFDTVNEQYF; CDR3 DNA: TGTGCCAGCAGTTTTGACACGGTGAACGAGCAGTACTTC
J gene: TRBJ1-4; V gene: TRBV29-1; clone size: NA; D gene: TRBD1; CDR3 protein: CSVKGQGGSNEKLFF; CDR3 DNA: TGCAGCGTTAAGGGACAGGGAGGCTCTAATGAAAAACTGTTTTTT
J gene: TRBJ2-5; V gene: TRBV5-4; clone size: NA; D gene: NA; CDR3 protein: CASSLVGTQEKTQYF; CDR3 DNA: TGTGCCAGCAGCTTGGTTGGGACACAAGAAAAGACCCAGTACTTC
J gene: TRBJ2-1; V gene: TRBV10-3; clone size: NA; D gene: NA; CDR3 protein: CAISDELLERFNNEQFF; CDR3 DNA: TGTGCCATCAGTGACGAATTACTAGAACGTTTCAACAATGAGCAGTTCTTC
J gene: TRBJ2-7; V gene: TRBV7-8; clone size: NA; D gene: TRBD1; CDR3 protein: CASSTRQGALDVEQYF; CDR3 DNA: TGTGCCAGCAGCACTAGACAGGGGGCCTTAGATGTTGAGCAGTACTTC
J gene: TRBJ2-7; V gene: TRBV10-3; clone size: many; D gene: NA; CDR3 protein: CAISVQGLYEQYF; CDR3 DNA: TGTGCCATCAGTGTCCAGGGCCTTTACGAGCAGTACTTC
J gene: TRBJ2-6; V gene: TRBV7-9; clone size: NA; D gene: NA; CDR3 protein: CASSLGVAASGANVLTF; CDR3 DNA: TGTGCCAGCAGCTTAGGGGTCGCGGCTTCTGGGGCCAACGTCCTGACTTTC
J gene: TRBJ2-3; V gene: TRBV18; clone size: NA; D gene: TRBD1; CDR3 protein: CASSPPYRGPDTQYF; CDR3 DNA: TGTGCCAGCTCACCACCGTACAGGGGGCCGGATACGCAGTATTTT
J gene: TRBJ2-5; V gene: TRBV28; clone size: NA; D gene: TRBD1; CDR3 protein: CASSLRTTGKQETQYF; CDR3 DNA: TGTGCCAGCAGTTTGCGAACGACAGGGAAACAAGAGACCCAGTACTTC
J gene: TRBJ2-7; V gene: TRBV6-1; clone size: NA; D gene: TRBD1; CDR3 protein: CASSEADRSRNYEQYF; CDR3 DNA: TGTGCCAGCAGTGAAGCGGACAGGAGCCGGAACTACGAGCAGTACTTC
J gene: TRBJ1-5; V gene: TRBV18; clone size: NA; D gene: NA; CDR3 protein: CASSPGDNQPQHF; CDR3 DNA: TGTGCCAGCTCACCAGGGGACAATCAGCCCCAGCATTTT
J gene: TRBJ2-3; V gene: TRBV28; clone size: NA; D gene: NA; CDR3 protein: CASSPTGTLFGGRLYF; CDR3 DNA: TGTGCCAGCAGTCCCACCGGCACCCTTTTTGGAGGGAGGCTGTATTTT
J gene: TRBJ1-2; V gene: TRBV10-3; clone size: NA; D gene: TRBD1; CDR3 protein: CAASGGLANYGYTF; CDR3 DNA: TGTGCCGCCTCAGGGGGCCTAGCTAACTATGGCTACACCTTC
J gene: TRBJ2-7; V gene: TRBV5-6; clone size: NA; D gene: NA; CDR3 protein: CASSTDRDTYEQYF; CDR3 DNA: TGTGCCAGCAGCACAGACCGGGACACATACGAGCAGTACTTC
J gene: TRBJ2-5; V gene: TRBV5-1; clone size: NA; D gene: NA; CDR3 protein: CASSLGPENQETQYF; CDR3 DNA: TGCGCCAGCAGCTTGGGGCCCGAGAACCAAGAGACCCAGTACTTC
J gene: TRBJ2-7; V gene: TRBV6-1; clone size: NA; D gene: NA; CDR3 protein: CASRSNPRQYEQYF; CDR3 DNA: TGTGCCAGCAGGAGTAACCCCCGGCAATACGAGCAGTACTTC
J gene: TRBJ2-7; V gene: TRBV5-1; clone size: once; D gene: NA; CDR3 protein: CASSLVGFEQYF; CDR3 DNA: TGCGCCAGCAGCTTGGTAGGGTTCGAGCAGTACTTC
J gene: TRBJ2-7; V gene: TRBV7-8; clone size: NA; D gene: TRBD1; CDR3 protein: CASRKDRGFYEQYF; CDR3 DNA: TGTGCCAGCAGGAAGGACAGGGGGTTTTACGAGCAGTACTTC
J gene: TRBJ2-7; V gene: TRBV7-8; clone size: NA; D gene: NA; CDR3 protein: CASSLFTVSYEQYF; CDR3 DNA: TGTGCCAGCAGCTTATTTACAGTCTCCTACGAGCAGTACTTC